This entry is about one T cell receptor beta chain. The data stem from a study of blood T cell repertoires in COVID-19. Looking at the study overall: Collection of acute and convalescent COVID-19 samples took place in the United States, Italy and Spain. The cDNA or gDNA used as material had been derived from T cells, B-cell-depleted T cells, or PBMCs.

Assay used: immunoSEQ multiplex PCR; TCRdb lists only in-frame clones, some missing. Found here are some 180,000 clones, around 87% of them singletons; the top ten hold less than 0.7%. The V gene lost 7 bases and the J gene lost 6 bases, with 19 bases spanning the gap. Per the germline V gene, CDR1 is ENHRY and CDR2 is SYGVKD. This CDR3 spans 14 amino acids. The V and J genes are TRBV10-3 and TRBJ2-7, with a tentative D call TRBD2 (6 bases). The clonotype was recovered from a man in his fifties or sixties with acute or convalescent COVID-19. The sequencing input was peripheral blood. The CDR3 region is CAIKFAGKEGEQYF. In DNA form, the CDR3 reads TGTGCCATCAAGTTCGCGGGGAAAGAGGGCGAGCAGTACTTC.